These T cell receptor beta chains were read from a single sample in a study of long-term antiretroviral therapy in people with HIV. Only in-frame clones appear in the TCRdb table, and some are missing; sequencing was by immunoSEQ multiplex PCR. The table lists fewer than 45,000 clones, roughly 78% of them singletons, with approximately 6.3% in the top ten. The sample was unsorted PBMCs, taken 3.4 years after starting antiretroviral therapy. Source of these receptors: a man aged 30 to 39 with HIV. Each CDR3 is given with its conserved first and last residue. A D gene is named only where the DNA matches it firmly. For some rows the clone size is stated as once, few or many, or as a class when expanded; others skip it.

>TRBJ1-1|TRBD1|TRBV29-1|.
TGCAGCGTTCAAGGGTTCGGGACAGGGACTGAAGCTTTCTTT
CSVQGFGTGTEAFF
>TRBJ2-5|TRBD2|TRBV11-2|.
TGTGCCAGCAGCCTCGGACTAGCGGGTTCCCAAGAGACCCAGTACTTC
CASSLGLAGSQETQYF
>TRBJ2-7|.|TRBV5-1|.
TGCGCCAGCAGCTTCCGCGGGACCACCTACGAGCAGTACTTC
CASSFRGTTYEQYF
>TRBJ1-1|.|TRBV19|.
TGTGCCAGTAGTATCGGCAGAGAGGGGGACACTGAAGCTTTCTTT
CASSIGREGDTEAFF
>TRBJ2-2|.|TRBV28|.
TGTGCCAGCATGGGCGGGGGCGCGAACACCGGGGAGCTGTTTTTT
CASMGGGANTGELFF
>TRBJ2-2|.|TRBV19|.
TGTGCCAGTAGTGTGGGACTGTCCACCGGGGAGCTGTTTTTT
CASSVGLSTGELFF
>TRBJ1-3|.|TRBV9|.
TGTGCCAGCAGCGTAGTGGAGGGAAACACCATATATTTT
CASSVVEGNTIYF
>TRBJ2-1|.|TRBV29-1|.
TGCAGCGTTGGTTCTAATGTAAGAAATGAGCAGTTCTTC
CSVGSNVRNEQFF
>TRBJ2-7|.|TRBV6-6|once
TGTGCCAGCAGCCCCCGGCACAACGAGCAGTACTTC
CASSPRHNEQYF
>TRBJ1-3|.|TRBV5-6|.
TGTGCCAGCAGCTTTAGGACGGTCTCTGGAAACACCATATATTTT
CASSFRTVSGNTIYF
>TRBJ2-3|.|TRBV7-9|.
TGTGCCAGCAGCTTAGTTGCGGCACCCACAGATACGCAGTATTTT
CASSLVAAPTDTQYF
>TRBJ2-2|.|TRBV11-3|.
TGTGCCAGCAGCTTAGTGAACACCGGGGAGCTGTTTTTT
CASSLVNTGELFF
>TRBJ1-2|.|TRBV4-1|.
TGCGCCAGCAGCCAAGCCGGGACAATCGGCTATGGCTACACCTTC
CASSQAGTIGYGYTF
>TRBJ2-2|.|TRBV19|.
TGTGCCACCGGATGGGGGGCCGGGGAGCTGTTTTTT
CATGWGAGELFF
>TRBJ1-5|TRBD1|TRBV7-4|.
TGTGCCAGCAGCCCATCCCACCGGGACAGGGGGGCGAAATTACATTATCAGCCCCAGCATTTT
CASSPSHRDRGAKLHYQPQHF
>TRBJ1-1|.|TRBV5-1|.
TGCGCCAGCAGCTTGGTATCTCCCGGGGACACTGAAGCTTTCTTT
CASSLVSPGDTEAFF
>TRBJ2-1|TRBD1|TRBV6-6|.
TGTGCCAGCAGCACCCGGGACAGGGGGTACAATGAGCAGTTCTTC
CASSTRDRGYNEQFF
>TRBJ2-7|.|TRBV11-2|.
TGTGCCAGCAGCTTACAGGGGCAGTCCTACGAGCAGTACTTC
CASSLQGQSYEQYF
>TRBJ2-7|TRBD1|TRBV6-6|.
TGTGCCAGCAGGCGAACCGGGACAGGGGTACACGAGCAGTACTTC
CASRRTGTGVHEQYF
>TRBJ1-2|.|TRBV5-1|.
TGCGCCAGCAGCTGGGAGGACGTAGACTATGGCTACACCTTC
CASSWEDVDYGYTF
>TRBJ2-7|.|TRBV5-1|.
TGCGCCAGCGCCCGTTTCAGCAGGGACGAGCAGTACTTC
CASARFSRDEQYF
>TRBJ1-2|.|TRBV18|.
TGTGCCAGCTCACTCTACTATGGCTACACCTTC
CASSLYYGYTF
>TRBJ2-7|.|TRBV4-3|.
TGCGCCAGCAGCCGGGTTCAGGGCGAGCAGTACTTC
CASSRVQGEQYF
>TRBJ2-7|.|TRBV5-1|.
TGCGCCAGCAGCTTGGGACCTAGAGGGTCTACGGTTAGCGAGCAGTACTTC
CASSLGPRGSTVSEQYF
>TRBJ2-2|.|TRBV19|.
TGTGCCAGTAGTATTATGGTTTGGGCACCAACCGGGGAGCTGTTTTTT
CASSIMVWAPTGELFF
>TRBJ2-2|TRBD1|TRBV27|.
TGTGCCAGCCGGTCCCCCCACCGGACAGGGGTGGCCGGGGAGCTGTTTTTT
CASRSPHRTGVAGELFF